The rows below give T cell receptor beta chains drawn from one sample of a study of T cell repertoires in cytomegalovirus infection. TCRdb fed the reads into MiXCR, producing one record per CDR3 protein. The repertoire consists of about 240,000 distinct CDR3 sequences, with more than 9% occurring once and the leading ten covering under 2%. The material sequenced was PBMCs. These receptors were obtained from a human donor in good health (CMV status not recorded). Some clones in this sample may be carry-over from other donors' samples. The CDR3 runs from the conserved cysteine through the conserved F or W. Each record gives: J gene, V gene, clone size, D gene, CDR3 DNA, CDR3 protein. A D gene is named only where the DNA matches it firmly. Rows may omit the clone size; those that give it use once, few, many or a size class.

j_call: TRBJ1-5; v_call: TRBV2; clone_size: few; d_call: NA; cdr3_nt: TGTGCCAGCAGTGAAGGGCGAGCCAATCAGCCCCAGCATTTT; cdr3_aa: CASSEGRANQPQHF
j_call: TRBJ2-5; v_call: TRBV19; clone_size: NA; d_call: TRBD1; cdr3_nt: TGTGCCGCCAGTAGGCGCGCAGGGGGCGCCCAGACCCAGTACTTC; cdr3_aa: CAASRRAGGAQTQYF
j_call: TRBJ2-3; v_call: TRBV7-2; clone_size: many; d_call: NA; cdr3_nt: TGTGCCAGCAGCTTAGCGACGGGCTTGGAGACAGATACGCAGTATTTT; cdr3_aa: CASSLATGLETDTQYF
j_call: TRBJ2-5; v_call: TRBV7-2; clone_size: many; d_call: TRBD2; cdr3_nt: TGTGCCAGCAGCCAGCGACTAGCGGGAGGGCCACAAGAGACCCAGTACTTC; cdr3_aa: CASSQRLAGGPQETQYF
j_call: TRBJ1-2; v_call: TRBV20-1; clone_size: few; d_call: TRBD1; cdr3_nt: TGCAGTGCTACTACCCCAGGGGGAACGAACTATGGCTACACCTTC; cdr3_aa: CSATTPGGTNYGYTF
j_call: TRBJ2-1; v_call: TRBV19; clone_size: NA; d_call: TRBD1; cdr3_nt: TGTGCCAGCCGGGACAGGGGGATCGATGAGCAGTTCTTC; cdr3_aa: CASRDRGIDEQFF
j_call: TRBJ1-2; v_call: TRBV6-5; clone_size: NA; d_call: NA; cdr3_nt: TGTGCCAGCAGTTACTCCTTCAGAACATCAGGGAAAGGCTACACCTTC; cdr3_aa: CASSYSFRTSGKGYTF
j_call: TRBJ1-4; v_call: TRBV6-6; clone_size: many; d_call: TRBD1; cdr3_nt: TGTGCCAGCAGTTATCCCACCGGGACAGGGAATGAAAAACTGTTTTTT; cdr3_aa: CASSYPTGTGNEKLFF
j_call: TRBJ2-7; v_call: TRBV10-3; clone_size: many; d_call: NA; cdr3_nt: TGTGCCATCAGTGAGTCTCGGCAGGGATCCTACGAGCAGTACTTC; cdr3_aa: CAISESRQGSYEQYF
j_call: TRBJ2-7; v_call: TRBV6-2/TRBV6-3; clone_size: NA; d_call: TRBD1; cdr3_nt: TGTGCCAGCAGCCCCGGAGCAGGGGGTATCTACGAGCAGTACTTC; cdr3_aa: CASSPGAGGIYEQYF
j_call: TRBJ1-5; v_call: TRBV12-3/TRBV12-4; clone_size: NA; d_call: NA; cdr3_nt: TGTGCCAGCAGTCGCGGGGGGGGAAGTGCCAATCAGCCCCAGCATTTT; cdr3_aa: CASSRGGGSANQPQHF
j_call: TRBJ1-2; v_call: TRBV13; clone_size: few; d_call: NA; cdr3_nt: TGTGCCAGCAGCTCTCCCACAGGAGGAAGAGGCTACACCTTC; cdr3_aa: CASSSPTGGRGYTF
j_call: TRBJ1-4; v_call: TRBV7-2; clone_size: many; d_call: NA; cdr3_nt: TGTGCCAGCAGCTTACTACGGGCCGAAAAACTGTTTTTT; cdr3_aa: CASSLLRAEKLFF
j_call: TRBJ2-5; v_call: TRBV7-9; clone_size: many; d_call: TRBD2; cdr3_nt: TGTGCCAGCAGCTGGCTAGCGGGAAACCCAGGGACCCAGTACTTC; cdr3_aa: CASSWLAGNPGTQYF
j_call: TRBJ2-7; v_call: TRBV6-5; clone_size: many; d_call: NA; cdr3_nt: TGTGCCAGCAGTTCACCGTCCGCCGAGCAGTACTTC; cdr3_aa: CASSSPSAEQYF
j_call: TRBJ1-1; v_call: TRBV3-1; clone_size: many; d_call: NA; cdr3_nt: TGTGCCAGCAGCCAAGAACCGAACACTGAAGCTTTCTTT; cdr3_aa: CASSQEPNTEAFF
j_call: TRBJ1-5; v_call: TRBV7-2; clone_size: many; d_call: NA; cdr3_nt: TGTGCCAGCAGCTCCTATTTCCTTAGCAATCAGCCCCAGCATTTT; cdr3_aa: CASSSYFLSNQPQHF
j_call: TRBJ2-3; v_call: TRBV20-1; clone_size: many; d_call: TRBD2; cdr3_nt: TGCAGTGCAAGGAGTAGCGGGGGACGCACAGATACGCAGTATTTT; cdr3_aa: CSARSSGGRTDTQYF
j_call: TRBJ2-5; v_call: TRBV7-7; clone_size: many; d_call: NA; cdr3_nt: TGTGCCAGCAGCCCCGTACAGGCCCAAGAGACCCAGTACTTC; cdr3_aa: CASSPVQAQETQYF
j_call: TRBJ2-5; v_call: TRBV19; clone_size: NA; d_call: TRBD1; cdr3_nt: TGTGCCAGTAGTCCGGGACAGGCAGAGACCCAGTACTTC; cdr3_aa: CASSPGQAETQYF
j_call: TRBJ2-7; v_call: TRBV6-5; clone_size: few; d_call: NA; cdr3_nt: TGTGCCAGCAGTTACCGATTTTTTGGGGCCACAAGCGAGCAGTACTTC; cdr3_aa: CASSYRFFGATSEQYF
j_call: TRBJ2-3; v_call: TRBV20-1; clone_size: few; d_call: NA; cdr3_nt: TGCAGTGCTAGAGATCAAAGGGATACGCAGTATTTT; cdr3_aa: CSARDQRDTQYF
j_call: TRBJ1-1; v_call: TRBV28; clone_size: many; d_call: NA; cdr3_nt: TGTGCCAGCAGTCACCAGGGAGAGCGAACTGAAGCTTTCTTT; cdr3_aa: CASSHQGERTEAFF
j_call: TRBJ2-3; v_call: TRBV5-1; clone_size: many; d_call: TRBD1; cdr3_nt: TGCGCCAGCAGCTCCTCCGGGACAGGGGTTGGCACAGATACGCAGTATTTT; cdr3_aa: CASSSSGTGVGTDTQYF
j_call: TRBJ1-1; v_call: TRBV19; clone_size: NA; d_call: TRBD1; cdr3_nt: TGTGCCAGTAGTGAGGACAGGCTAAACACTGAAGCTTTCTTT; cdr3_aa: CASSEDRLNTEAFF
j_call: TRBJ2-5; v_call: TRBV7-3; clone_size: many; d_call: TRBD1; cdr3_nt: TGTGCCAGCAGCTCCACTCAGGGGGCTGGAGAGACCCAGTACTTC; cdr3_aa: CASSSTQGAGETQYF
j_call: TRBJ1-1; v_call: TRBV20-1; clone_size: few; d_call: TRBD1; cdr3_nt: TGCAGTGCTAGAGGCAGGGACAGGTACAAAGAGATGAACACTGAAGCTTTCTTT; cdr3_aa: CSARGRDRYKEMNTEAFF
j_call: TRBJ2-1; v_call: TRBV12-3/TRBV12-4; clone_size: NA; d_call: TRBD2; cdr3_nt: TGTGCCAGCAGCTCCGGGACTAGATACAATGAGCAGTTCTTC; cdr3_aa: CASSSGTRYNEQFF
j_call: TRBJ1-5; v_call: TRBV23-1; clone_size: many; d_call: NA; cdr3_nt: TGCGCCAGCAGTCCCCGCCCCAATCAGCCCCAGCATTTT; cdr3_aa: CASSPRPNQPQHF
j_call: TRBJ2-3; v_call: TRBV9; clone_size: NA; d_call: TRBD1; cdr3_nt: TGTGCCAGCAGCTCACCCCGGGACAGGGTAGGAACAGATACGCAGTATTTT; cdr3_aa: CASSSPRDRVGTDTQYF
j_call: TRBJ1-5; v_call: TRBV12-5; clone_size: many; d_call: NA; cdr3_nt: TGTGCTAGTGGTTTGGTAAGGGGTCCCAATCAGCCCCAGCATTTT; cdr3_aa: CASGLVRGPNQPQHF
j_call: TRBJ2-2; v_call: TRBV4-3; clone_size: many; d_call: TRBD2; cdr3_nt: TGCGCCAGCAGCCGGGGGGGCGGGAGGACCGCCGGGGAGCTGTTTTTT; cdr3_aa: CASSRGGGRTAGELFF
j_call: TRBJ2-7; v_call: TRBV6-2/TRBV6-3; clone_size: NA; d_call: TRBD2; cdr3_nt: TGTGCCAGCAGCCAGGCGGGGGTAGGAGGCTACGAGCAGTACTTC; cdr3_aa: CASSQAGVGGYEQYF
j_call: TRBJ2-1; v_call: TRBV20-1; clone_size: NA; d_call: TRBD2; cdr3_nt: TGCAGTGCTCCGAACCGATTAATAGCGGGAGAGGGTTACAATGGGCAGTTCTTC; cdr3_aa: CSAPNRLIAGEGYNGQFF
j_call: TRBJ1-2; v_call: TRBV28; clone_size: many; d_call: TRBD1; cdr3_nt: TGTGCCAGCAGGCCGGGACAGGACCTTCATGGCTACACCTTC; cdr3_aa: CASRPGQDLHGYTF
j_call: TRBJ1-2; v_call: TRBV19; clone_size: many; d_call: NA; cdr3_nt: TGTGCCAGTAGTACAGACGGCTATGGCTACACCTTC; cdr3_aa: CASSTDGYGYTF
j_call: TRBJ2-5; v_call: TRBV12-3/TRBV12-4; clone_size: many; d_call: NA; cdr3_nt: TGTGCCAGCACATGGGGACTGACTGAAGAGACCCAGTACTTC; cdr3_aa: CASTWGLTEETQYF
j_call: TRBJ1-5; v_call: TRBV28; clone_size: NA; d_call: NA; cdr3_nt: TGTGCCAGCAGTTTACCGCTGTCGAAGGGCCAGCCCCAGCATTTT; cdr3_aa: CASSLPLSKGQPQHF
j_call: TRBJ2-4; v_call: TRBV19; clone_size: few; d_call: TRBD2; cdr3_nt: TGTGCCAGTAGCCCCGGACTAGCGGGAGGGGGAATAGCCAAAAACATTCAGTACTTC; cdr3_aa: CASSPGLAGGGIAKNIQYF
j_call: TRBJ2-5; v_call: TRBV7-2; clone_size: many; d_call: TRBD2; cdr3_nt: TGTGCCAGCAGCTTAGAATGGGGGACTAGCGGGGAGGAAGAGACCCAGTACTTC; cdr3_aa: CASSLEWGTSGEEETQYF
j_call: TRBJ2-7; v_call: TRBV6-2/TRBV6-3; clone_size: few; d_call: TRBD1; cdr3_nt: TGTGCCAGCAGGCACAGGGGGACTTACGGACTTTACGAGCAGTACTTC; cdr3_aa: CASRHRGTYGLYEQYF
j_call: TRBJ1-3; v_call: TRBV7-2; clone_size: many; d_call: NA; cdr3_nt: TGTGCCAGCAGCTTAGCGCGACTAGCTGGAAACACCATATATTTT; cdr3_aa: CASSLARLAGNTIYF
j_call: TRBJ1-4; v_call: TRBV5-1; clone_size: NA; d_call: NA; cdr3_nt: TGCGCCAGCAGCTTTGGGGGTGGTGATGAAAAACTGTTTTTT; cdr3_aa: CASSFGGGDEKLFF
j_call: TRBJ2-3; v_call: TRBV6-2/TRBV6-3; clone_size: NA; d_call: NA; cdr3_nt: TGTGCCAGCAGTCCCCTGGGGGGGGGGCCCTCAGATACGCAGTATTTT; cdr3_aa: CASSPLGGGPSDTQYF
j_call: TRBJ2-5; v_call: TRBV7-2; clone_size: many; d_call: TRBD2; cdr3_nt: TGTGCCAGCAGCATCGGACTAGCGACTCAAGAGACCCAGTACTTC; cdr3_aa: CASSIGLATQETQYF
j_call: TRBJ2-7; v_call: TRBV10-3; clone_size: many; d_call: NA; cdr3_nt: TGTGCCATCAGCCCGACCACGTACGAGCAGTACTTC; cdr3_aa: CAISPTTYEQYF
j_call: TRBJ1-2; v_call: TRBV19; clone_size: NA; d_call: TRBD1; cdr3_nt: TGTGCCAGTAGTCTGAGGACAGGTACTAACTATGGCTACACCTTC; cdr3_aa: CASSLRTGTNYGYTF
j_call: TRBJ2-1; v_call: TRBV6-1; clone_size: many; d_call: TRBD2; cdr3_nt: TGTGCCAGCAGGCCCACCGGGACTAGCAGGGGCAACGAGCAGTTCTTC; cdr3_aa: CASRPTGTSRGNEQFF
j_call: TRBJ2-1; v_call: TRBV11-1; clone_size: few; d_call: TRBD2; cdr3_nt: TGTGCCAGCGGCGCTTTAGCGGGAGGGATCAACAATGAGCAGTTCTTC; cdr3_aa: CASGALAGGINNEQFF
j_call: TRBJ2-5; v_call: TRBV29-1; clone_size: once; d_call: TRBD2; cdr3_nt: TGCAGCGTAGCCGGGACTAAACAAGAGACCCAGTGCTTC; cdr3_aa: CSVAGTKQETQCF
j_call: TRBJ2-7; v_call: TRBV7-2; clone_size: NA; d_call: NA; cdr3_nt: TGTGCCAGCGGCCGGGGAGCAGCGGCCTACGAGCAGTACTTC; cdr3_aa: CASGRGAAAYEQYF
j_call: TRBJ1-1; v_call: TRBV5-1; clone_size: NA; d_call: NA; cdr3_nt: TGCGCCAGCAGCTTTAGGGAGGGCCGTGAAGCTTTCTTT; cdr3_aa: CASSFREGREAFF
j_call: TRBJ1-5; v_call: TRBV27; clone_size: many; d_call: NA; cdr3_nt: TGTGCCAGCAGTTTAAGGCCGGGGAATCAGCCCCAGCATTTT; cdr3_aa: CASSLRPGNQPQHF
j_call: TRBJ2-7; v_call: TRBV7-2; clone_size: many; d_call: TRBD2; cdr3_nt: TGTGCCAGCAGCTTAGTGGGGGAGGGCTACGAGCAGTACTTC; cdr3_aa: CASSLVGEGYEQYF
j_call: TRBJ2-2; v_call: TRBV6-5; clone_size: NA; d_call: NA; cdr3_nt: TGTGCCAGCCGGCGGCTTTCGAACACCGGGGAGCTGTTTTTT; cdr3_aa: CASRRLSNTGELFF
j_call: TRBJ1-1; v_call: TRBV7-8; clone_size: many; d_call: NA; cdr3_nt: TGTGCCACCCAGGGAGAAATCATGAACACTGAAGCTTTCTTT; cdr3_aa: CATQGEIMNTEAFF
j_call: TRBJ1-1; v_call: TRBV6-2/TRBV6-3; clone_size: many; d_call: NA; cdr3_nt: TGTGCCAGCAGTTACTCCCTGGAGGGAACTGAAGCTTTCTTT; cdr3_aa: CASSYSLEGTEAFF
j_call: TRBJ2-7; v_call: TRBV7-9; clone_size: many; d_call: TRBD2; cdr3_nt: TGTGCCAGCAGCTTAGGGCCGGGACTAGCGGGAGACGAGCAGTACTTC; cdr3_aa: CASSLGPGLAGDEQYF
j_call: TRBJ2-5; v_call: TRBV7-9; clone_size: many; d_call: NA; cdr3_nt: TGTGCCAGCAGCGAAGCGGCTTACCAAGAGACCCAGTACTTC; cdr3_aa: CASSEAAYQETQYF